A selection of T cell receptor beta chains follows, all from one sample in a study of radiotherapy plus CTLA-4 blockade in lung cancer. Libraries were prepared by immunoSEQ multiplex PCR; TCRdb keeps only in-frame clonotypes and omits some of them. The profile shows tens of thousands of clones, 88% of them singletons. The sequencing used peripheral blood, collected from a patient treated with radiotherapy plus ipilimumab. The receptors here all came from a human donor with non-small cell lung cancer whose response to radiotherapy plus ipilimumab could not be evaluated. The CDR3 runs from the conserved cysteine through the conserved F or W. Each record gives: CDR3 DNA, CDR3 protein, V gene, J gene, D gene, clone size. D genes are given only for firm matches. Clone size is given for some rows only: seen once, a few or many times, or a class if the clone is expanded.

TGTGCCAGCAGCTCCGACAGGATGAACACTGAAGCTTTCTTT	CASSSDRMNTEAFF	TRBV7-2	TRBJ1-1	-	-
TGTGCCAGCAGCGGACGCGCGGGAGGGACCGGGGAGCTGTTTTTT	CASSGRAGGTGELFF	TRBV7-2	TRBJ2-2	TRBD2	-
TGTGCCAGCAGCTTACCAGCGCAGGGGCTTGAAGAGACCCAGTACTTC	CASSLPAQGLEETQYF	TRBV5-4	TRBJ2-5	-	-
TGTGCCAGCAGCGGGTTCGGGGAGCAGTACTTC	CASSGFGEQYF	TRBV7-2	TRBJ2-7	-	-
TGTGCCAGCTCACCCGCGATCAGCTTAGCGGGGCGGATGTACGAGCAGTACTTC	CASSPAISLAGRMYEQYF	TRBV18	TRBJ2-7	TRBD2	-
TGTGCTAGTGGGGGGACAGGGGTGGCGGTGGATACGCAGTATTTT	CASGGTGVAVDTQYF	TRBV12-5	TRBJ2-3	TRBD1	-
TGCGCCAGCAGCTCTGGACTAGCGGGAAGGAGCTCCTACAATGAGCAGTTCTTC	CASSSGLAGRSSYNEQFF	TRBV5-1	TRBJ2-1	TRBD2	-
TGTGCCAGTGGACAGGGTTCCTACGAGCAGTACTTC	CASGQGSYEQYF	TRBV10-3	TRBJ2-7	TRBD1	-
TGTGCCAGCAGCTTAGCAAGACTAGCGGGGGCAGATACGCAGTATTTT	CASSLARLAGADTQYF	TRBV7-2	TRBJ2-3	TRBD2	-
TGTGCCAGTAGTCCAAGGGGGCTCCACGAGCAGTACTTC	CASSPRGLHEQYF	TRBV19	TRBJ2-7	TRBD1	-
TGTGCCAGCAGCTTGGGAGAGTCGGGCTACACCTTC	CASSLGESGYTF	TRBV7-2	TRBJ1-2	-	-
TGTGCCAGCAGTTTCCCGCGGAGCGGGAGGGGCAATGAGCAGTTCTTC	CASSFPRSGRGNEQFF	TRBV28	TRBJ2-1	TRBD2	-
TGTGCCAGCAGCTCCCGACTAGCGGGTAGCTCCTACAATGAGCAGTTCTTC	CASSSRLAGSSYNEQFF	TRBV13	TRBJ2-1	TRBD2	-
TGTGCCAGCAGTGACCCGACGGGGGATGAGCAGTTCTTC	CASSDPTGDEQFF	TRBV25-1	TRBJ2-1	-	-
TGTGCCAGCAGCGTAGAGACGGACAGACGCGGATCGAACACCGGGGAGCTGTTTTTT	CASSVETDRRGSNTGELFF	TRBV9	TRBJ2-2	-	-
TGTGCCAGCAGTTTACCCCCGTCCTACGAGCAGTACTTC	CASSLPPSYEQYF	TRBV28	TRBJ2-7	-	-
TGTGCCAGCAGTTACACGGGGAGGGGGGGTCAAGGCTACACCTTC	CASSYTGRGGQGYTF	TRBV6-5	TRBJ1-2	-	-
TGTGCCAGCAGCTTAGCATCCGGCACAGATACGCAGTATTTT	CASSLASGTDTQYF	TRBV7-8	TRBJ2-3	-	-
TGTGCCAGCTGGAGGGGGCTTAATAGTGAAAAACTGTTTTTT	CASWRGLNSEKLFF	TRBV28	TRBJ1-4	TRBD1	-
TGCAGCGTTGAAAGGACAGGATCGGAGTACACCTTC	CSVERTGSEYTF	TRBV29-1	TRBJ1-2	TRBD1	once
TGTGCCACCAGCAGAGATCCCCGCTATGGCTACACCTTC	CATSRDPRYGYTF	TRBV15	TRBJ1-2	-	-
TGTGCCAGCAGTTTATTCCGGGACAACTACGAGCAGTACTTC	CASSLFRDNYEQYF	TRBV28	TRBJ2-7	-	-
TGTGCCAGCAGAGCCGGGACAGGGGCTCACGAGCAGTACTTC	CASRAGTGAHEQYF	TRBV27	TRBJ2-7	TRBD1	-
TGTGCCAGCAGCGTAGCCCCCGCGGTCGGGACAGGAAAGGACGAGCAGTACTTC	CASSVAPAVGTGKDEQYF	TRBV9	TRBJ2-7	TRBD1	-
TGCGCCAGCAGCTTGGCCGGGTTAGTAGAGACCCAGTACTTC	CASSLAGLVETQYF	TRBV5-1	TRBJ2-5	-	-
TGTGCCAGCAGCGCGATATCCGGGACAGGCTATACCGGGGAGCTGTTTTTT	CASSAISGTGYTGELFF	TRBV9	TRBJ2-2	TRBD1	-
TGTGCCAGCAGCGGGAGCGGGGGGACGCAAGAGACCCAGTACTTC	CASSGSGGTQETQYF	TRBV7-1	TRBJ2-5	TRBD2	few
TGTGCCAGCAGCTGGCGGGGGCTTGAAGCTTTCTTT	CASSWRGLEAFF	TRBV7-2	TRBJ1-1	-	-
TGTGCCAGCAGCTCGTCTAACAGGGCGCGGCATGGCTACACCTTC	CASSSSNRARHGYTF	TRBV7-9	TRBJ1-2	-	-
TGTGCCAGCAACAAAGGGGGAGCCGGGGAGCTGTTTTTT	CASNKGGAGELFF	TRBV11-2	TRBJ2-2	-	-
TGCGCCAGCAGCTTGGGGGCTGGTAGGACAGATACGCAGTATTTT	CASSLGAGRTDTQYF	TRBV5-1	TRBJ2-3	-	-
TGTGCCAGCAGCTTAAGCGCGTGGGGGGGCGGGGGCACCGGGGAGCTGTTTTTT	CASSLSAWGGGGTGELFF	TRBV7-2	TRBJ2-2	-	-
TGTGCCAGCAGTTTATGGACCGGGAGGCGCACAGATACGCAGTATTTT	CASSLWTGRRTDTQYF	TRBV28	TRBJ2-3	TRBD2	-
TGTGCCAGCAGCTTCCAGCGGGGGCCAACCTACGAGCAGTACTTC	CASSFQRGPTYEQYF	TRBV11-2	TRBJ2-7	TRBD2	-
TGTGCCAGCAGCTTCGGGACAGGGGTTACCTATGGCTACACCTTC	CASSFGTGVTYGYTF	TRBV7-8	TRBJ1-2	TRBD1	few
TGTGCCAGCAGTCTGGGACAGGGGTACTCCTACGAGCAGTACTTC	CASSLGQGYSYEQYF	TRBV6-5	TRBJ2-7	TRBD1	-
TGCAGCGTGGACAAGGGTCGAGAGACCCAGTACTTC	CSVDKGRETQYF	TRBV29-1	TRBJ2-5	-	-
TGTGCCAGCTCACAGGCCAGGGTTGGTGAAAAACTGTTTTTT	CASSQARVGEKLFF	TRBV18	TRBJ1-4	-	-
TGCGCCACCTCCCGCGGTCTGGCATACGAGCAGTACTTC	CATSRGLAYEQYF	TRBV10-1	TRBJ2-7	-	few
TGCGCCAGCACCCCGACAGGAGACTATGGCTACACCTTC	CASTPTGDYGYTF	TRBV23-1	TRBJ1-2	-	once
TGTGCCAGTAGTTACAGGGGAGGATCAATGAACACTGAAGCTTTCTTT	CASSYRGGSMNTEAFF	TRBV19	TRBJ1-1	TRBD1	-
TGTGCCAGCTCGCCTCAGAGGGCAACGGAGAACACTGAAGCTTTCTTT	CASSPQRATENTEAFF	TRBV18	TRBJ1-1	-	-
TGTGCCAGTAGTCCCTCCCTCACTAGCGGACTCTACGAGCAGTACTTC	CASSPSLTSGLYEQYF	TRBV19	TRBJ2-7	TRBD2	-
TGTGCCAGCAGTGACGGGGGTTTGAGAAACGAGCAGTACTTC	CASSDGGLRNEQYF	TRBV6-1	TRBJ2-7	-	once
TGCGCCAGCAGCCAAGATTTAGCGGGCTCCTACAATGAGCAGTTCTTC	CASSQDLAGSYNEQFF	TRBV4-3	TRBJ2-1	TRBD2	-
TGTGCCAGCTCACCGGTCCAGGGACTATCTGCCTACGAGCAGTACTTC	CASSPVQGLSAYEQYF	TRBV18	TRBJ2-7	TRBD2	-
TGTGCCAGCAGTGTCGACGGGAGGTACAATCAGCCCCAGCATTTT	CASSVDGRYNQPQHF	TRBV6-1	TRBJ1-5	-	-
TGTGCCAGCAGATCCCTAGCGGGAGGTCCCTACGAGCAGTACTTC	CASRSLAGGPYEQYF	TRBV28	TRBJ2-7	TRBD2	-
TGTGCCAGCAGCGTGGGGGAGGGGATCATGAACACTGAAGCTTTCTTT	CASSVGEGIMNTEAFF	TRBV9	TRBJ1-1	-	-
TGCGCCAGCAGCTCCCCCCCTACGGGCACTGAAGCTTTCTTT	CASSSPPTGTEAFF	TRBV5-1	TRBJ1-1	-	once
TGTGCCAGCAGTGGACAGGGAGGTTCAGATACGCAGTATTTT	CASSGQGGSDTQYF	TRBV2	TRBJ2-3	-	-
TGTGCCAGCAGCTTCGGGGGGTGGGAGCAGTTCTTC	CASSFGGWEQFF	TRBV7-8	TRBJ2-1	TRBD2	-
TGTGCCAGCAGCTTGAGGAGCGGCAGAAGCACAGATACGCAGTATTTT	CASSLRSGRSTDTQYF	TRBV7-2	TRBJ2-3	-	-
TGTGCCAGCAGTCCCACAGCGGGTTACGGGGACAGGGGGCGAGGCTACACCTTC	CASSPTAGYGDRGRGYTF	TRBV7-9	TRBJ1-2	TRBD1	few
TGTGCCAGTAGTACAAGGGGGATATCTAACTATGGCTACACCTTC	CASSTRGISNYGYTF	TRBV19	TRBJ1-2	-	-